The 2 T cell receptor gamma chains below all came from one sample that was sequenced in a study of gamma delta lymphoproliferative disorders and STAT genes. TCRdb re-called the multiplex PCR reads using CATT. Found here are about 1,900 gamma-chain clones, 7% of them singletons; the top ten hold around three fifths. Genomic DNA from isolated PBMCs served as the sequencing template. Sample: blood. These receptors all stem from a human donor with gamma-delta T-cell large granular lymphocyte leukemia.

Only a few counts were recorded for this clone. The chain combines TRGV5P with TRGJ1 or TRGJ2. The J gene is absent in TCRdb and was assigned here via DNA matching to germline. TRGV5P is a pseudogene segment. The CDR3 has 15 amino acids. For the CDR3, the DNA is TGTGCCACCTGGGGCAGGCCGGGAAATTATTATAAGAAACTCTTT. Protein: CATWGRPGNYYKKLF.

This clone was observed many times. The V call is TRGV9, the J call TRGJ1 or TRGJ2. The J gene, left out of TCRdb, was set here by checking the DNA against germline. The V gene's germline CDR1 is GITISATS and CDR2 ISYDGTV (reference sequence). This CDR3 spans 16 amino acids. V lost 0 bases, J lost 3 bases, and 11 bases stayed unmatched. This CDR3 reads CALWEVQEDSYYKKLF. The CDR3 DNA is TGTGCCTTGTGGGAGGTGCAAGAAGACAGTTATTATAAGAAACTCTTT.